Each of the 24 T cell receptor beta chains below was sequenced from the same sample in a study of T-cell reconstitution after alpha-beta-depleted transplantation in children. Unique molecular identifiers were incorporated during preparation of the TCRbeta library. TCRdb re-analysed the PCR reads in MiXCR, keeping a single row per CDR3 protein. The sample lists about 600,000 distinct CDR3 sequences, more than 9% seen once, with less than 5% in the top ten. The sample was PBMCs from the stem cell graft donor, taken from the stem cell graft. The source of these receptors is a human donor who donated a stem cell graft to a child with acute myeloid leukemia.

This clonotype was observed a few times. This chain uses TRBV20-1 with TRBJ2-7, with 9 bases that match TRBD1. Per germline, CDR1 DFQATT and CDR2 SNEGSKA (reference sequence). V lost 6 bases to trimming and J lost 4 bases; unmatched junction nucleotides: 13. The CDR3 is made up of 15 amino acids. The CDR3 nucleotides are TGCAGTGCCACGACGATCGGGACAGGGTGGTACGAGCAGTACTTC. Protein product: CSATTIGTGWYEQYF.

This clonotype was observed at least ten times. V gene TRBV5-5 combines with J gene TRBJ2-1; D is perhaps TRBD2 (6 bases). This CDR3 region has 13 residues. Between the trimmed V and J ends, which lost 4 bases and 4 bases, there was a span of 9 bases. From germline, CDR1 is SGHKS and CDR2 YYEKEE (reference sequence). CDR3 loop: CASSPTRYNEQFF. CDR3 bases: TGTGCCAGCAGCCCGACTAGGTACAATGAGCAGTTCTTC. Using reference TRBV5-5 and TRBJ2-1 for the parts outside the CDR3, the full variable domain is DAGVTQSPTHLIKTRGQQVTLRCSPISGHKSVSWYQQVLGQGPQFIFQYYEKEERGRGNFPDRFSARQFPNYSSELNVNALLLGDSALYLCASSPTRYNEQFFGPGTRLTVL.

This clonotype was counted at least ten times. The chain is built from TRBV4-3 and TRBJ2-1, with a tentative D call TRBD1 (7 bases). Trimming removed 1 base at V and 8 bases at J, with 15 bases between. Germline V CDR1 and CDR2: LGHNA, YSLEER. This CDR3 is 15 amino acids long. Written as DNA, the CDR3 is TGCGCCAGCAGCCAAGGACAGGGAGGCGGTGATGAGCAGTTCTTC. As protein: CASSQGQGGGDEQFF.

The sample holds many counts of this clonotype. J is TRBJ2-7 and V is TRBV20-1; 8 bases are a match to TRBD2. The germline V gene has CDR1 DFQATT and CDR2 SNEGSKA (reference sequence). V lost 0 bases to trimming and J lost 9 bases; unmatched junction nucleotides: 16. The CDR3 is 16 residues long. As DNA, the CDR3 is TGCAGTGCTAGAGATGTGAGCCAACTAGCGGATCAAGGGCAGTACTTC. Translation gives CSARDVSQLADQGQYF.

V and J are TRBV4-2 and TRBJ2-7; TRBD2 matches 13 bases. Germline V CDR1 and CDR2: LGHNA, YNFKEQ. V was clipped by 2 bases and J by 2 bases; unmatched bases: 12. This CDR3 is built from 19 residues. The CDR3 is CASSQLTSGRALRAYEQYF. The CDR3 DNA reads TGTGCCAGCAGCCAACTTACTAGCGGGAGGGCCCTCCGGGCCTACGAGCAGTACTTC.

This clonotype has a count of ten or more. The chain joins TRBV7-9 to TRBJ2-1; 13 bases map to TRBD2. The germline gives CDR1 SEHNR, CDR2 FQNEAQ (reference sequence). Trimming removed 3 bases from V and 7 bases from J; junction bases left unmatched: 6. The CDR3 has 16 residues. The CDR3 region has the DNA TGTGCCAGCAGCTTCCTCCGGACTAGCGGGAGTAATGAGCAGTTCTTC. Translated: CASSFLRTSGSNEQFF. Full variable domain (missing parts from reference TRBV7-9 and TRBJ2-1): DTGVSQNPRHKITKRGQNVTFRCDPISEHNRLYWYRQTLGQGPEFLTYFQNEAQLEKSRLLSDRFSAERPKGSFSTLEIQRTEQGDSAMYLCASSFLRTSGSNEQFFGPGTRLTVL.

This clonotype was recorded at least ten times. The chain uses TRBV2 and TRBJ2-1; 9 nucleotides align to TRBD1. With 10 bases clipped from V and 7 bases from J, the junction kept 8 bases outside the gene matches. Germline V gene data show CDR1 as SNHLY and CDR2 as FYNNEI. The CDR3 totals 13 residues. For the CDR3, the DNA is TGTGCCAACGGCAGGGACAGGGCGAATGAGCAGTTCTTC. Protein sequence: CANGRDRANEQFF.

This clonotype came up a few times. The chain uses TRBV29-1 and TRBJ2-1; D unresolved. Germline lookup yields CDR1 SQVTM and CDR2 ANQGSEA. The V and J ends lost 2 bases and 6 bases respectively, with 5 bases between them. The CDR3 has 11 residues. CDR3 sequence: CSVERTNEQFF. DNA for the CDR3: TGCAGCGTTGAACGGACCAATGAGCAGTTCTTC.

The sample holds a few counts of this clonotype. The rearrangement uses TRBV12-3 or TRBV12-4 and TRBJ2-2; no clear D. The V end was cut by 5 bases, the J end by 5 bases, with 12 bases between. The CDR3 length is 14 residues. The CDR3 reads CASSNDQWTGELFF. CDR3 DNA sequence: TGTGCCAGCAGTAACGACCAGTGGACCGGGGAGCTGTTTTTT.

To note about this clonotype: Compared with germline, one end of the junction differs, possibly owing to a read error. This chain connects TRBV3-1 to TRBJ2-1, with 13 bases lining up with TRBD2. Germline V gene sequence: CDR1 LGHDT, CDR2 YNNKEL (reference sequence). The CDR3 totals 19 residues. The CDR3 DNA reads TGTACCAGCAGTTTCGACCCTCCGGGACTAGCGGGACTACCCAATGAGCAGTTCTTC. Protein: CTSSFDPPGLAGLPNEQFF.

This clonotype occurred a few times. CDR3 coding DNA: TGTGCCACCAGGGGAGCGGGAGGTACAGATACGCAGTATTTT. Its translation: CATRGAGGTDTQYF. J is TRBJ2-3 and V is TRBV6-1; TRBD2 matches at 9 bases. This CDR3 region has 14 residues. Germline CDR1 MNHNS, CDR2 SASEGT. Trimming removed 10 bases from V and 3 bases from J; junction bases left unmatched: 8.

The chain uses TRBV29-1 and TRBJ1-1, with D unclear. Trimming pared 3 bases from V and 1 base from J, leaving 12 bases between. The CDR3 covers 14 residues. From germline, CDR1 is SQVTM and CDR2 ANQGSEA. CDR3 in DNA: TGCAGCGTTGAGGGTTCCAGCGGGAACACTGAAGCTTTCTTT. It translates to CSVEGSSGNTEAFF.

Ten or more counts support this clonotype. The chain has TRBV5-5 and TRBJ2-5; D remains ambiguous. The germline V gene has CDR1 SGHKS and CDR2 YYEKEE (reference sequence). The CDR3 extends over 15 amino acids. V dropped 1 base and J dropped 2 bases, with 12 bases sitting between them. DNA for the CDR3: TGTGCCAGCAGCTTGATCCGAGTCCCACAAGAGACCCAGTACTTC. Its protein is CASSLIRVPQETQYF. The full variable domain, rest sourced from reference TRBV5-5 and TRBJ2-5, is DAGVTQSPTHLIKTRGQQVTLRCSPISGHKSVSWYQQVLGQGPQFIFQYYEKEERGRGNFPDRFSARQFPNYSSELNVNALLLGDSALYLCASSLIRVPQETQYFGPGTRLLVL.

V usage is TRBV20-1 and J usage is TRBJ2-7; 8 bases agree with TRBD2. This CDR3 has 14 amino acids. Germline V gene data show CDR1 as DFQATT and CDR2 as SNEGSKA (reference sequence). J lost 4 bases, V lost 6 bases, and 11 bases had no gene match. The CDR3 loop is CSAYPHSGSYEQYF. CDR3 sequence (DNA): TGCAGTGCCTACCCTCACAGCGGGAGTTACGAGCAGTACTTC.

CDR3 DNA sequence: TGTGCCAGCAGCTTAGGAAACAGGGGGCGCACAGATACGCAGTATTTT. Translated: CASSLGNRGRTDTQYF. V is TRBV7-2 and J is TRBJ2-3; 9 positions match TRBD1. Trimming at V came to 1 base and at J to 1 base, leaving 3 bases not matched to a gene. CDR1 and CDR2 (germline): SGHTA, FQGNSA. There are 16 residues in the CDR3.

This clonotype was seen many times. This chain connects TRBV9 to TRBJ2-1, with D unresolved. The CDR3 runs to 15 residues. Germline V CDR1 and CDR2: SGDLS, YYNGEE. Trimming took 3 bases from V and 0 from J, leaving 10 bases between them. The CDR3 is CASSGKLSSYNEQFF. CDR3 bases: TGTGCCAGCAGCGGTAAGCTGAGCTCCTACAATGAGCAGTTCTTC.

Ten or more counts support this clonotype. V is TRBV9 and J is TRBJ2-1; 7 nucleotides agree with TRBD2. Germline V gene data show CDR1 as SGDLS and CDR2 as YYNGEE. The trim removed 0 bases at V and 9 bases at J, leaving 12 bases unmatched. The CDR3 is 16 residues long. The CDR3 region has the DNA TGTGCCAGCAGCGTAGTGGGAAGCAACCCGGGGGGTGAGCAGTTCTTC. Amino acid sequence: CASSVVGSNPGGEQFF.

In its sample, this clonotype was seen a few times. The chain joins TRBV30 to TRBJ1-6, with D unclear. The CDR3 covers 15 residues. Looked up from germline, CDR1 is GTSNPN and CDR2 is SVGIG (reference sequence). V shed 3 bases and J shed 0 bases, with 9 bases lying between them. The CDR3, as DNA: TGTGCCTGGAGCCTGGGTAGCTCCTATAATTCACCCCTCCACTTT. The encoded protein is CAWSLGSSYNSPLHF. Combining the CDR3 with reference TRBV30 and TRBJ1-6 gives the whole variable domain SQTIHQWPATLVQPVGSPLSLECTVEGTSNPNLYWYRQAAGRGLQLLFYSVGIGQISSEVPQNLSASRPQDRQFILSSKKLLLSDSGFYLCAWSLGSSYNSPLHFGNGTRLTVT.

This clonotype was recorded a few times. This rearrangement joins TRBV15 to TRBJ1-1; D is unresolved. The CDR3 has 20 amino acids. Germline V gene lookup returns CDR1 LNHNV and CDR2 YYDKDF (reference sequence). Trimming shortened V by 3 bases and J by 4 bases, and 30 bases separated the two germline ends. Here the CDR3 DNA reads TGTGCCACCAGCAGCGAGCAGCCGGCCCTGGGTGGGATAGCAAGCACTGAAGCTTTCTTT. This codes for CATSSEQPALGGIASTEAFF.

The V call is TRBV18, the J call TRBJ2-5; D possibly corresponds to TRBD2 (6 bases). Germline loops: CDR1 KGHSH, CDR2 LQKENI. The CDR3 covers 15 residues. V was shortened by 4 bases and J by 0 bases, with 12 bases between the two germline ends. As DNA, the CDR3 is TGTGCCAGCTCACGCGGGACGGATTACCAAGAGACCCAGTACTTC. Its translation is CASSRGTDYQETQYF.

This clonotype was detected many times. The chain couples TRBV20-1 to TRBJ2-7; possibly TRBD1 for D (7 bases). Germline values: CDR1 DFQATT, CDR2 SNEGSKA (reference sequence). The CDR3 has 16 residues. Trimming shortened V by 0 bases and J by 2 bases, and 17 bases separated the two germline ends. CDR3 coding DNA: TGCAGTGCTAGAGATGGAGGGACAGCCTACGCCTACGAGCAGTACTTC. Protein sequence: CSARDGGTAYAYEQYF.

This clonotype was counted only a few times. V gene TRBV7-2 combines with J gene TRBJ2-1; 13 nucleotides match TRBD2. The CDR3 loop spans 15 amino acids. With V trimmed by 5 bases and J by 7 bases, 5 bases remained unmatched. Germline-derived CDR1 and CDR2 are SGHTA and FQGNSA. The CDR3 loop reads CASSLGGLAGNEQFF. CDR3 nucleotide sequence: TGTGCCAGCAGCCTGGGGGGACTAGCGGGGAATGAGCAGTTCTTC.

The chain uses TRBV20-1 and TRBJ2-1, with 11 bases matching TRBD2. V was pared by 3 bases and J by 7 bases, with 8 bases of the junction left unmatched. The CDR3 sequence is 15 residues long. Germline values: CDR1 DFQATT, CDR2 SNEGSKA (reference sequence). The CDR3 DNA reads TGCAGTGCTAGTGCCACCGGGACTAGCGGTAATGAGCAGTTCTTC. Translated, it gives CSASATGTSGNEQFF.

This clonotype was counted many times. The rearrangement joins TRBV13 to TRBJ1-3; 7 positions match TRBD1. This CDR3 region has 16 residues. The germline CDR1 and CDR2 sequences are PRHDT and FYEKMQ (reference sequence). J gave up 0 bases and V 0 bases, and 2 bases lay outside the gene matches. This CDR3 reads CASSLGQGSSGNTIYF. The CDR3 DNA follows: TGTGCCAGCAGCTTAGGACAGGGGAGCTCTGGAAACACCATATATTTT.